This TCR beta chain was retrieved from a study of T cell repertoires in cytomegalovirus infection. Between the trimmed V and J ends, which lost 1 base and 2 bases, there was a span of 11 bases. This CDR3 region has 15 residues. Per germline, CDR1 SGHTA and CDR2 FQGNSA. TCRdb analysed the reads with MiXCR anew, one entry per CDR3 protein. The data contain 130,000 or so distinct CDR3 sequences, about 6% of them singletons. This clonotype was detected ten times or more. The sequence was collected from a human donor in good health (CMV status not recorded). Some clones in this sample may be carry-over from other donors' samples. V usage is TRBV7-2 and J usage is TRBJ2-5; D call uncertain. The sequencing input was PBMCs. This CDR3 is CASSLGTAPQETQYF. The CDR3 nucleotides are TGTGCCAGCAGCTTAGGCACAGCGCCTCAAGAGACCCAGTACTTC.